This TCR beta chain stems from a study of blood T cell repertoires in COVID-19. About the study: The analysed material was cDNA or gDNA that came from T cells, B-cell-depleted T cells, or PBMCs.

The trim removed 6 bases at V and 6 bases at J, leaving 16 bases unmatched. Germline V gene data show CDR1 as MNHEY and CDR2 as SMNVEV (reference sequence). The CDR3 is 17 amino acids. Study members were between roughly 18 and 89 years old and lived in fewer than 30 US regions. A PCR-confirmed or clinician-diagnosed COVID-19 case had contacted exposed participants within 2 weeks of entry. Authors' methods: Nucleated cell number was recorded as an estimate derived from reference gene primer amplification. Sequencing was performed with immunoSEQ multiplex PCR; in TCRdb, only in-frame clones are kept and a portion is missing. The V and J calls and clone size were taken over from that table, and D and trimming were inferred from the DNA. The repertoire holds 200,000 to 250,000 clones, with around 89% as singletons.

The sequenced sample was PBMCs or T cells enriched from blood (not recorded which). The chain carries TRBV27 and TRBJ1-5, with 8 bases identical to TRBD1. The receptor was derived from a man aged 50 or older who had been exposed to COVID-19. DNA of the CDR3: TGTGCCAGCAGCGGCCGTTTACAGGGGGGTCGGGGTCAGCCCCAGCATTTT. Translating it yields CASSGRLQGGRGQPQHF.